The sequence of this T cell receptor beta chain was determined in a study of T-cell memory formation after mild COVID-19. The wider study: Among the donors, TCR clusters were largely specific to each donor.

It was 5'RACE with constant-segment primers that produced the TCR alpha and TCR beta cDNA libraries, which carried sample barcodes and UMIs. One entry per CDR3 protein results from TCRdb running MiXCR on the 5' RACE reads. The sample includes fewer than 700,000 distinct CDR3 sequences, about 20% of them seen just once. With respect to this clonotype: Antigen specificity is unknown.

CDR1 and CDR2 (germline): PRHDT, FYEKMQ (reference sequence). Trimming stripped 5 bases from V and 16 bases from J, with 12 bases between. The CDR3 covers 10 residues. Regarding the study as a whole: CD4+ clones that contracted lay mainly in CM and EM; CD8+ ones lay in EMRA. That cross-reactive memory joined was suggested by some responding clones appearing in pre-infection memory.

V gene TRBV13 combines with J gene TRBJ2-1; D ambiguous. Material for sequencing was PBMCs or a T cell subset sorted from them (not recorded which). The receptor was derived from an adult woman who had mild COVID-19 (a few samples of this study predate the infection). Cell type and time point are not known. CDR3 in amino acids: CASSPGPGFF. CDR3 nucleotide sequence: TGTGCCAGCAGCCCCGGCCCCGGCTTCTTC.